This T cell receptor (beta chain) was retrieved from a study of regulatory T cells. Patients aged 2 to 39 years had fewer naive T cells. As concerns this clone: What it binds is not known.

Amplification used 52 TRBV primers and 13 TRBJ primers. The data were produced by immunoSEQ multiplex PCR, yet TCRdb's version contains in-frame clones alone and is incomplete. This table has roughly 32,000 clones, around nine tenths appearing once. The germline CDR1 and CDR2 sequences are MDHEN and SYDVKM. CDR3 length: 13 residues. V lost 5 bases and J lost 14, with 21 bases in between. Study results and limitations: Hydrophobic residues at CDR3 positions 6 and 7 were enriched in conventional CD4+ T cells of CD3G-deficient patients.

Sequenced input: conventional CD4+ T cells sorted from blood. The chain couples TRBV28 to TRBJ1-1; D call uncertain. The origin of this receptor is a person aged 18-29 years with CD3G deficiency. CDR3 sequence: CASSPRRWANGFF. CDR3 DNA: TGTGCCAGCAGTCCCAGACGGTGGGCAAATGGGTTCTTT.